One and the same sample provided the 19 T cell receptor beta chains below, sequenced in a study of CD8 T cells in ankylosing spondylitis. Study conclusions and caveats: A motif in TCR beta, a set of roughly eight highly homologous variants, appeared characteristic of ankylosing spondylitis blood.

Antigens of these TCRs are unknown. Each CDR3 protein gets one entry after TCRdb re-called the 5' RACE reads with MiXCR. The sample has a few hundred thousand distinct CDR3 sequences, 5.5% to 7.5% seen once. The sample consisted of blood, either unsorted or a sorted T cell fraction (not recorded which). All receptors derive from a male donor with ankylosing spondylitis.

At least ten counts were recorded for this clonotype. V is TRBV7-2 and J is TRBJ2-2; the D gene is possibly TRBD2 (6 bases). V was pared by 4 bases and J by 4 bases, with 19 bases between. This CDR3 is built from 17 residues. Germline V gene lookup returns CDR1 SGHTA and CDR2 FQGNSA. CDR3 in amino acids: CASSSSLGGTLTGELFF. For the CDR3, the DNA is TGTGCCAGCAGCTCATCCCTGGGGGGTACACTCACCGGGGAGCTGTTTTTT. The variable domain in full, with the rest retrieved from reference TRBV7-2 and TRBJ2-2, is GAGVSQSPSNKVTEKGKDVELRCDPISGHTALYWYRQSLGQGLEFLIYFQGNSAPDKSGLPSDRFSAERTGGSVSTLTIQRTQQEDSAVYLCASSSSLGGTLTGELFFGEGSRLTVL.

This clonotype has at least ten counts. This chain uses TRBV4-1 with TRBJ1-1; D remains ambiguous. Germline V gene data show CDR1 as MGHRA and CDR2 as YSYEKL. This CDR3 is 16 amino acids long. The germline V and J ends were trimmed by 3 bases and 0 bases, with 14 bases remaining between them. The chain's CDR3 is CASSHLREAMNTEAFF. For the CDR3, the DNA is TGCGCCAGCAGCCACCTTCGCGAGGCAATGAACACTGAAGCTTTCTTT.

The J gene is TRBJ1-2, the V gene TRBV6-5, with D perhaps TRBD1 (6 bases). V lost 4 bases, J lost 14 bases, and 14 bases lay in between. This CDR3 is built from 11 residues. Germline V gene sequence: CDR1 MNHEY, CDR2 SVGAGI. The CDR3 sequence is CASSFRTEITF. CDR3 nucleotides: TGTGCCAGCAGTTTTCGGACAGAAATTACCTTC.

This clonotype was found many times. Here the CDR3 reads CSVGGLAGGLAGELFF. The CDR3, as DNA: TGCAGCGTTGGGGGCCTAGCGGGGGGTCTTGCCGGGGAGCTGTTTTTT. The J gene is TRBJ2-2, the V gene TRBV29-1; 11 bases fit TRBD2. The CDR3 contains 16 residues. Per germline, CDR1 SQVTM and CDR2 ANQGSEA. V was clipped by 4 bases and J by 6 bases; unmatched bases: 10.

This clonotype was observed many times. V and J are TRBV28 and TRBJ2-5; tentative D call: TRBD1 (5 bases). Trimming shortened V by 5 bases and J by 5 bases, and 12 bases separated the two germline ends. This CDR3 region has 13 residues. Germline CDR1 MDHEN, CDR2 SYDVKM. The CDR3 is CASSPTVIETQYF. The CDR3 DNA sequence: TGTGCCAGCAGTCCGACAGTAATCGAGACCCAGTACTTC. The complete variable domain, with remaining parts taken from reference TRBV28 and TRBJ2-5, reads DVKVTQSSRYLVKRTGEKVFLECVQDMDHENMFWYRQDPGLGLRLIYFSYDVKMKEKGDIPEGYSVSREKKERFSLILESASTNQTSMYLCASSPTVIETQYFGPGTRLLVL.

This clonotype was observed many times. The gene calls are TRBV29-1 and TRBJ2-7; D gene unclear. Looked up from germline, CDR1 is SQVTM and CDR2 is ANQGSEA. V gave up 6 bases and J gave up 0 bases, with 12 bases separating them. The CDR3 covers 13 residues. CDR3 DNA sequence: TGCAGCGTCCTCGGGTTCGACTCCTACGAGCAGTACTTC. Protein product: CSVLGFDSYEQYF.

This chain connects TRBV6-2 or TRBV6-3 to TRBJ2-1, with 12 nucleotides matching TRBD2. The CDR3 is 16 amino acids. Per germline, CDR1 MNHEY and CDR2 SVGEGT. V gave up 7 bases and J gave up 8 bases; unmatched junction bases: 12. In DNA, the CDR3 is TGTGCCAGCAAGCTAGCGGGAGGGCCGATCTCATATGAGCAGTTCTTC. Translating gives CASKLAGGPISYEQFF.

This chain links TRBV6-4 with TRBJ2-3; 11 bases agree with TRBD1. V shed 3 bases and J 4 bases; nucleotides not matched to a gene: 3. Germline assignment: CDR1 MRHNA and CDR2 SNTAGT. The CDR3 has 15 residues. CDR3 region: CASSEGQGGADTQYF. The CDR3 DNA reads TGTGCCAGCAGTGAGGGACAGGGGGGAGCAGATACGCAGTATTTT.

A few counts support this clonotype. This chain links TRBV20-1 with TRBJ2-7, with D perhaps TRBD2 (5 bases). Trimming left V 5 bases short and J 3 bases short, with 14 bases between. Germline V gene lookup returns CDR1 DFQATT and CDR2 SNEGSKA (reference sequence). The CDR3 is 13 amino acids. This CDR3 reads CSALSDGIYEQYF. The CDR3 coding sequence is TGCAGTGCTTTATCCGACGGGATCTACGAGCAGTACTTC.

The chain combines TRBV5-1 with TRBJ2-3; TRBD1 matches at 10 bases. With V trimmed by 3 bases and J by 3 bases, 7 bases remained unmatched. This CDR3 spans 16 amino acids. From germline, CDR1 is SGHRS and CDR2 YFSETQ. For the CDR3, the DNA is TGCGCCAGCAGCTCCGGACAGGGGGGGCTAACAGATACGCAGTATTTT. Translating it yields CASSSGQGGLTDTQYF. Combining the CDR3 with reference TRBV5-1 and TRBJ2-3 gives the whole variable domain KAGVTQTPRYLIKTRGQQVTLSCSPISGHRSVSWYQQTPGQGLQFLFEYFSETQRNKGNFPGRFSGRQFSNSRSEMNVSTLELGDSALYLCASSSGQGGLTDTQYFGPGTRLTVL.

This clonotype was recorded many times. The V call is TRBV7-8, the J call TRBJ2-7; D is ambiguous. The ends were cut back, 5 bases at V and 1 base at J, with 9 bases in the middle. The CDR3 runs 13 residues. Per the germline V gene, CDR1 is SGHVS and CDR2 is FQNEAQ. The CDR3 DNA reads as TGTGCCAGCAGCCAACGGATTTCCTACGAGCAGTACTTC. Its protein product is CASSQRISYEQYF.

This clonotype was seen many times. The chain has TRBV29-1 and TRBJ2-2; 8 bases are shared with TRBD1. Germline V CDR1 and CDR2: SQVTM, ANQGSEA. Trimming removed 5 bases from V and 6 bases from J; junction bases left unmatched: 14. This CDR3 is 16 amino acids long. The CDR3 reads CSVLGGRTGRAGELFF. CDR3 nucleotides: TGCAGCGTTCTTGGTGGCCGGACAGGGCGAGCCGGGGAGCTGTTTTTT.

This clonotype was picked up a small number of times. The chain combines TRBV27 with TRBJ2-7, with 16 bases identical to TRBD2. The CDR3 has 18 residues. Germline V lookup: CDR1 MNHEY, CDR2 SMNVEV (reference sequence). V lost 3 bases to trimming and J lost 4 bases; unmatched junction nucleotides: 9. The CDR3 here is CASSLMGLAGGQGYEQYF. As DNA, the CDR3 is TGTGCCAGCAGTTTGATGGGACTAGCGGGAGGGCAGGGGTACGAGCAGTACTTC.

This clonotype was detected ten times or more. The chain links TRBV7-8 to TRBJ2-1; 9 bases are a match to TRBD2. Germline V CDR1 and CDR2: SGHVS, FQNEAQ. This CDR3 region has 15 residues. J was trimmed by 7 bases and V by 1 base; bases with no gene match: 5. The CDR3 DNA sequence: TGTGCCAGCAGCTTAGGCGCGGGGGGGCTTAATGAGCAGTTCTTC. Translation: CASSLGAGGLNEQFF.

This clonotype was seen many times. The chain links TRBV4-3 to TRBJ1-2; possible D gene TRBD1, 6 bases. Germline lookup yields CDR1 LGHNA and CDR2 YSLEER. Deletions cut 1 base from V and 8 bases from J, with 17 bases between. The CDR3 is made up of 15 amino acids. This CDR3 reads CASSQAISGALGYTF. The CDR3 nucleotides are TGCGCCAGCAGCCAAGCGATCTCAGGGGCCTTGGGCTACACCTTC.

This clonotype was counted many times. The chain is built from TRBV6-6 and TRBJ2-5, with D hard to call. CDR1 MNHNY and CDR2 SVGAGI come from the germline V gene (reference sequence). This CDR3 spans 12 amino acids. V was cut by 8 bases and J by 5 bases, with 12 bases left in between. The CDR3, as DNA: TGTGCCAGCGGTGACTTCAAGGAGACCCAGTACTTC. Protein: CASGDFKETQYF.

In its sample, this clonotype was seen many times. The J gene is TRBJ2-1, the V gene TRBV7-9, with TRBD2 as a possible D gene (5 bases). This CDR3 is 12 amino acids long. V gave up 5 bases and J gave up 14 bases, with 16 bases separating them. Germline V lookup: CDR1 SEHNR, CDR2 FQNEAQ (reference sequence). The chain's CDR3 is CASSPPAGREFF. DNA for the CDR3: TGTGCCAGCAGCCCACCTGCGGGTAGGGAGTTCTTC.

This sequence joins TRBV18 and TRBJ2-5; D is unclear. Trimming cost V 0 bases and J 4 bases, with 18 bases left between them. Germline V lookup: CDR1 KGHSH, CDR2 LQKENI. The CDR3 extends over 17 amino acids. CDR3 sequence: CASSPPGTAPWGETQYF. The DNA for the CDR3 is TGTGCCAGCTCACCACCGGGTACGGCTCCTTGGGGAGAGACCCAGTACTTC.

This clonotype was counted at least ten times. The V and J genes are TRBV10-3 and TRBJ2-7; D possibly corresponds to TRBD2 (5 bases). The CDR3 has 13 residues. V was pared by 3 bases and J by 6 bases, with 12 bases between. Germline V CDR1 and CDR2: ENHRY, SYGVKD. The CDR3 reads CAISDLSSSEQYF. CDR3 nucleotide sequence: TGTGCCATCAGTGACCTTTCTAGCAGCGAGCAGTACTTC.